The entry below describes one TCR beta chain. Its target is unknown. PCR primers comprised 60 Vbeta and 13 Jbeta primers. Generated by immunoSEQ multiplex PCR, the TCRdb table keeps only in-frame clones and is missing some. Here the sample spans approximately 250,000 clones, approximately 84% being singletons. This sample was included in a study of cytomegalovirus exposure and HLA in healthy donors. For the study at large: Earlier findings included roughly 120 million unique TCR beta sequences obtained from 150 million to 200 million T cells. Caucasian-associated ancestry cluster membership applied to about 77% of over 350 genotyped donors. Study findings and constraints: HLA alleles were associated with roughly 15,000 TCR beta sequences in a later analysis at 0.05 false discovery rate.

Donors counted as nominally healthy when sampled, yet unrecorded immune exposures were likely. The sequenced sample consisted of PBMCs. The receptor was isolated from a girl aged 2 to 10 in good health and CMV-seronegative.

The DNA of the CDR3 is TGTGCCAGCAGCTCCACTGAAAAAAAACTGTTTTTT. Encoded protein: CASSSTEKKLFF. This sequence joins TRBV7-9 and TRBJ1-4; D gene ambiguous. Germline V lookup: CDR1 SEHNR, CDR2 FQNEAQ (reference sequence). Deletions cut 4 bases from V and 9 bases from J, with 9 bases between. The CDR3 extends over 12 amino acids.